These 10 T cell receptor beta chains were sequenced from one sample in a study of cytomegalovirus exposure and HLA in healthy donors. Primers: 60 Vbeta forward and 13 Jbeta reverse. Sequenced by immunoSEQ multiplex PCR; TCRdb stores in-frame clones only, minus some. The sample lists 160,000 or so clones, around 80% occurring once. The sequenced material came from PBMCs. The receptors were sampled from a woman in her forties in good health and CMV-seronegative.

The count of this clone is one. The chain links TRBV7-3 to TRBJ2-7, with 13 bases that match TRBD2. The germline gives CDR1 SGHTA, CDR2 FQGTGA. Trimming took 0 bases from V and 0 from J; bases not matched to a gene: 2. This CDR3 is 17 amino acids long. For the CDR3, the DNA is TGTGCCAGCAGCTTAACGGGACTAGCGGGGACCTCCTACGAGCAGTACTTC. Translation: CASSLTGLAGTSYEQYF.

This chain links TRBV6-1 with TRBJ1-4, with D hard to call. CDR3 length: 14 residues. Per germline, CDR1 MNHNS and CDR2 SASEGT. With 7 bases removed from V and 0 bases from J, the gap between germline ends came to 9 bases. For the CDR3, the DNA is TGTGCCAGCATTCCCTTTGCAACTAATGAAAAACTGTTTTTT. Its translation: CASIPFATNEKLFF.

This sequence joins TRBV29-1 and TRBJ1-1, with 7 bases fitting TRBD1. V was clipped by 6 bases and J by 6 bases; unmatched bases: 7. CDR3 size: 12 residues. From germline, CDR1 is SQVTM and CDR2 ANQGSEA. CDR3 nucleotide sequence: TGCAGCGTCTTCGACAGGGCGGCTGAAGCTTTCTTT. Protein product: CSVFDRAAEAFF.

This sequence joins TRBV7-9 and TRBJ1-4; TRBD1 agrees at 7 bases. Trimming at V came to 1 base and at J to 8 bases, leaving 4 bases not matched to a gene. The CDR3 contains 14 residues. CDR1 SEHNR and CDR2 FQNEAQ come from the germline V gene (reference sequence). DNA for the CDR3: TGTGCCAGCAGCTTAGGACAGGGAAGGGAAAAACTGTTTTTT. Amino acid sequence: CASSLGQGREKLFF.

Here the CDR3 reads CASRVGTGFGPQETQYF. DNA for the CDR3: TGTGCCAGCAGGGTCGGGACAGGGTTTGGACCTCAAGAGACCCAGTACTTC. The genes are TRBV2 and TRBJ2-5; TRBD1 agrees at 9 bases. The germline V gene has CDR1 SNHLY and CDR2 FYNNEI. CDR3 length: 17 residues. Germline trimming cut 6 bases from V and 2 bases from J; bases unmatched to any gene: 13.

CDR3 loop: CASSRMSSYNEQFF. The CDR3, as DNA: TGTGCCAGCAGCCGCATGTCCAGTTACAATGAGCAGTTCTTC. The chain couples TRBV27 to TRBJ2-1; D remains unclear. The V end lost 6 bases, the J end lost 4 bases, and 13 bases lay between the germline ends. Germline values: CDR1 MNHEY, CDR2 SMNVEV (reference sequence). CDR3 size: 14 residues.

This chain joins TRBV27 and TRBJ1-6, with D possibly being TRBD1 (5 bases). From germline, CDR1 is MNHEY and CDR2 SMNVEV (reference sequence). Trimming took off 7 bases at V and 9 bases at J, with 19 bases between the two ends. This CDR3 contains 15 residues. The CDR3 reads CASTPLGGLRSPLHF. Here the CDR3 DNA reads TGTGCCAGCACCCCTCTTGGGGGGTTGCGTTCACCCCTCCACTTT.

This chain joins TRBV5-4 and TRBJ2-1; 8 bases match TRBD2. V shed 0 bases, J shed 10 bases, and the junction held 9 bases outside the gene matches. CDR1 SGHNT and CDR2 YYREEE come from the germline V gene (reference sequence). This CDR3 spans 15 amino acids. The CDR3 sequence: CASSLGLSGTEEQFF. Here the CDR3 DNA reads TGTGCCAGCAGCTTGGGCCTTAGCGGGACGGAAGAGCAGTTCTTC.

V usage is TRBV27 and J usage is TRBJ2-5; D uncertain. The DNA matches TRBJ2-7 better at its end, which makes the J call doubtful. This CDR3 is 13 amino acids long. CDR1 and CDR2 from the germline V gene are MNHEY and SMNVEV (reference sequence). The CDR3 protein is CASSTLTRYEQYF. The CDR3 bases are TGTGCCAGCAGTACTCTAACCCGCTACGAGCAGTACTTC.

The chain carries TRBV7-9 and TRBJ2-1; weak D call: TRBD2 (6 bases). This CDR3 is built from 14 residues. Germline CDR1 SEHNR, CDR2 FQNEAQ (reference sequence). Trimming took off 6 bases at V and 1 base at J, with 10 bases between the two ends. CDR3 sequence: CASRPAGSYNEQFF. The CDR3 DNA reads TGTGCCAGCAGGCCGGCGGGGTCCTACAATGAGCAGTTCTTC.